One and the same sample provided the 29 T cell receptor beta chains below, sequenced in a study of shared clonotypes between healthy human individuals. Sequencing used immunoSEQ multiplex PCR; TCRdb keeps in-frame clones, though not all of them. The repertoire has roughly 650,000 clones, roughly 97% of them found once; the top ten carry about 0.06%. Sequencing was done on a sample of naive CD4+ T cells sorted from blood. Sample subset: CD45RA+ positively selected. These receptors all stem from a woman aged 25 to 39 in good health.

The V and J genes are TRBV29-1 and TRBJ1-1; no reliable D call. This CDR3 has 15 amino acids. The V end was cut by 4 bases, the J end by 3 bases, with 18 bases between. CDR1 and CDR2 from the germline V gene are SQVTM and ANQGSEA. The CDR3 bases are TGCAGCGTTGTCCCTAGACTTCGGCTGGACACTGAAGCTTTCTTT. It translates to CSVVPRLRLDTEAFF. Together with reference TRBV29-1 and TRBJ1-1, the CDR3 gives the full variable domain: SAVISQKPSRDICQRGTSLTIQCQVDSQVTMMFWYRQQPGQSLTLIATANQGSEATYESGFVIDKFPISRPNLTFSTLTVSNMSPEDSSIYLCSVVPRLRLDTEAFFGQGTRLTVV.

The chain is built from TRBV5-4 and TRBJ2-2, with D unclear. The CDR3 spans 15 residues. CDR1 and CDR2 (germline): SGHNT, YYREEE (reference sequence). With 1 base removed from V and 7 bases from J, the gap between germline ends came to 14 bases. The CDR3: CASSLTTTQVGELFF. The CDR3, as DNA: TGTGCCAGCAGCTTGACTACTACCCAGGTCGGGGAGCTGTTTTTT.

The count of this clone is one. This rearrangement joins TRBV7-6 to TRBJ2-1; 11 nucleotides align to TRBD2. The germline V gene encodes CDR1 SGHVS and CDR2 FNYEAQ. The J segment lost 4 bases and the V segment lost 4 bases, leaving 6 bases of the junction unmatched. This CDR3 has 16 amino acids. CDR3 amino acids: CASSSKGLAAYNEQFF. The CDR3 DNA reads TGTGCCAGCAGCTCGAAGGGACTAGCGGCTTACAATGAGCAGTTCTTC.

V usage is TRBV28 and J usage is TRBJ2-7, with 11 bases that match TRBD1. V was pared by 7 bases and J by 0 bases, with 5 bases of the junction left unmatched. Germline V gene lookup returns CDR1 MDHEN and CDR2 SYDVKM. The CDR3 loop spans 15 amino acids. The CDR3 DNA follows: TGTGCCAGCACTACGGGACAGGGGGGCTCCTACGAGCAGTACTTC. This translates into CASTTGQGGSYEQYF.

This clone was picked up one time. The CDR3 loop reads CASKRGPPLGETQYF. CDR3 coding DNA: TGTGCCAGCAAAAGGGGGCCCCCCCTGGGGGAGACCCAGTACTTC. The chain combines TRBV21-1 with TRBJ2-5; the table's D call of TRBD1 was not tested on the DNA. TRBV21-1 is termed a pseudogene. CDR3 length: 15 amino acids.

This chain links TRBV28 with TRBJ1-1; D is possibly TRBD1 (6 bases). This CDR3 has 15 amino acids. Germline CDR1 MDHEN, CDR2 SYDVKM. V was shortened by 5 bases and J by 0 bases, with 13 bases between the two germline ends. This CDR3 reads CASSATPGVNTEAFF. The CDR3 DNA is TGTGCCAGCAGTGCCACCCCAGGGGTGAACACTGAAGCTTTCTTT.

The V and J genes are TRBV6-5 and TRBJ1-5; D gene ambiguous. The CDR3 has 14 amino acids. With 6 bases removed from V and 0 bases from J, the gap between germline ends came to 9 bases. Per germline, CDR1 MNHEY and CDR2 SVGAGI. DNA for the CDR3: TGTGCCAGCAGAGTTACCTATAGCAATCAGCCCCAGCATTTT. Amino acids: CASRVTYSNQPQHF.

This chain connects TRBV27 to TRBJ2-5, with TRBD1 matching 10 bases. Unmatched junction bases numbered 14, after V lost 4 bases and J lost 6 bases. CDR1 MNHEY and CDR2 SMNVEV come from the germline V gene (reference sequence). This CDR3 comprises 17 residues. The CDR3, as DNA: TGTGCCAGCAGTTCGGTCCCGGGACAGGGGATGGGACAGACCCAGTACTTC. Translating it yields CASSSVPGQGMGQTQYF.

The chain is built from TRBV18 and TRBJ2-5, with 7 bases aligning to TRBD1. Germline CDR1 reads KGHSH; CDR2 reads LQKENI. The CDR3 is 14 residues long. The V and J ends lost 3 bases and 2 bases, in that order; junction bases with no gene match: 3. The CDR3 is CASSPKGQQETQYF. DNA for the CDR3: TGTGCCAGCTCACCCAAGGGACAGCAAGAGACCCAGTACTTC.

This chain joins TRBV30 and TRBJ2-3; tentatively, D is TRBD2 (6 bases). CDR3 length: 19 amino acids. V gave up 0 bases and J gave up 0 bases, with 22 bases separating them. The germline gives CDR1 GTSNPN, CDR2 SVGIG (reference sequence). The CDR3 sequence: CAWSVATSTFFPSTDTQYF. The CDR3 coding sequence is TGTGCCTGGAGTGTCGCTACTAGCACCTTTTTCCCTAGCACAGATACGCAGTATTTT.

The CDR3 DNA is TGCGCCAGCAGCTTGAGAGGGGGCGCGTACACTGAAGCTTTCTTT. Protein sequence: CASSLRGGAYTEAFF. This rearrangement joins TRBV5-1 to TRBJ1-1; TRBD1 aligns across 7 bases. The CDR3 runs 15 residues. Per the germline V gene, CDR1 is SGHRS and CDR2 is YFSETQ. The junction had 6 bases not matched to a gene; V was cut back by 1 base and J by 3 bases.

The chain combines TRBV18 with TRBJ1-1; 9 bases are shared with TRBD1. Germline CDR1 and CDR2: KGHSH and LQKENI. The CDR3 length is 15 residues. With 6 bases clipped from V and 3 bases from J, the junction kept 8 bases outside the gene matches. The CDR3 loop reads CASSLNRDRDTEAFF. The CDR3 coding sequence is TGTGCCAGCTCCCTCAATCGGGACAGGGACACTGAAGCTTTCTTT.

This chain's CDR3 is CASSVVRLAANTGELFF. The CDR3, as DNA: TGTGCCAGCAGCGTAGTTCGCCTAGCGGCGAACACCGGGGAGCTGTTTTTT. The chain uses TRBV9 and TRBJ2-2; TRBD2 aligns across 7 bases. CDR1 is SGDLS, CDR2 YYNGEE, per germline. After removal of 0 bases from V and 0 bases from J, the junction contained 5 bases not matched to a gene. CDR3 length: 17 amino acids.

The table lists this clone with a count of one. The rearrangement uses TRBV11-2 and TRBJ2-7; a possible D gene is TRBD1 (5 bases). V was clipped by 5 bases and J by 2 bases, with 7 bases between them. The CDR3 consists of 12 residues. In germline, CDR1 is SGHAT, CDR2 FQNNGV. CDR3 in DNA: TGTGCCAGCAGCCAGACAGCCTACGAGCAGTACTTC. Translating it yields CASSQTAYEQYF. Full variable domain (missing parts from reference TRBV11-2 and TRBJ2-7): EAGVAQSPRYKIIEKRQSVAFWCNPISGHATLYWYQQILGQGPKLLIQFQNNGVVDDSQLPKDRFSAERLKGVDSTLKIQPAKLEDSAVYLCASSQTAYEQYFGPGTRLTVT.

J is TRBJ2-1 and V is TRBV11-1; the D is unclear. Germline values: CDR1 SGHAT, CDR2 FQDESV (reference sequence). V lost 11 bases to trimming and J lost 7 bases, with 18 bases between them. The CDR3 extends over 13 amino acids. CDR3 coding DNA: TGTGCCTCGGGCCGAGGCTCTTTTAATGAGCAGTTCTTC. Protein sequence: CASGRGSFNEQFF.

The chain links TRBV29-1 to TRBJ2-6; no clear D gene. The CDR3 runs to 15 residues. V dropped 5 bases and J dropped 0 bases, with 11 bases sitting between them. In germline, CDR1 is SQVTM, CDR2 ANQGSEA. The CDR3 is CSVLKDHSGANVLTF. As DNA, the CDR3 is TGCAGCGTTCTCAAGGACCACTCTGGGGCCAACGTCCTGACTTTC.

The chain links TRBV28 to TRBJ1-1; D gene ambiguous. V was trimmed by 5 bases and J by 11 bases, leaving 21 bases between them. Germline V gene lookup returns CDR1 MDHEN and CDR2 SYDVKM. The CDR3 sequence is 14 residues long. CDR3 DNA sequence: TGTGCCAGCAGTATGGTGGCAGGCCCCGCGCGGGCTTTCTTT. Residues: CASSMVAGPARAFF.

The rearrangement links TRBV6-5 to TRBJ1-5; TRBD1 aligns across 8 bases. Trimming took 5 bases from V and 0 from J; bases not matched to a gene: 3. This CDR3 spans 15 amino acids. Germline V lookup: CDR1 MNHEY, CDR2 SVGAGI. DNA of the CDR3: TGTGCCAGCAGTACAGACAGGGGTAGCAATCAGCCCCAGCATTTT. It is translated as CASSTDRGSNQPQHF.

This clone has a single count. CDR3 bases: TGTGCCAGCAGTCCGCCGTGGGAGCAGTACTTC. Protein sequence: CASSPPWEQYF. The chain recombines TRBV28 with TRBJ2-5; D might be TRBD2 (5 bases). The CDR3 is 11 amino acids. In germline, CDR1 is MDHEN, CDR2 SYDVKM. V was shortened by 5 bases and J by 11 bases, with 12 bases between the two germline ends.

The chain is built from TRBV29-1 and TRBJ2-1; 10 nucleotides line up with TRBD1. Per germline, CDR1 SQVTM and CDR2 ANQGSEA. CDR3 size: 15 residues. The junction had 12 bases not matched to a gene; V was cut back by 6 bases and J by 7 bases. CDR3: CSVLGRTGGENEQFF. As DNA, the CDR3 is TGCAGCGTCCTGGGGCGGACAGGGGGGGAAAATGAGCAGTTCTTC.

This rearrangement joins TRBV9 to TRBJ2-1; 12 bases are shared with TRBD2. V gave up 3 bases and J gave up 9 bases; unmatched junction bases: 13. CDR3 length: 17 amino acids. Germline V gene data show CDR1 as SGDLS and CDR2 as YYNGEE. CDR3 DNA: TGTGCCAGCAGCGCCCGGGGGAGACTAGCGGGAGAGTCTGAGCAGTTCTTC. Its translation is CASSARGRLAGESEQFF.

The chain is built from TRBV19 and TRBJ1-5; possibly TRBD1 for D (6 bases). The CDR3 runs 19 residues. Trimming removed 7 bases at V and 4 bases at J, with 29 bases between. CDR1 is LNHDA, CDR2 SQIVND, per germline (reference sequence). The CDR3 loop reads CASKFGTARGSWVNQPQHF. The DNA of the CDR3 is TGTGCCAGTAAGTTCGGAACCGCCAGGGGTTCTTGGGTAAATCAGCCCCAGCATTTT.

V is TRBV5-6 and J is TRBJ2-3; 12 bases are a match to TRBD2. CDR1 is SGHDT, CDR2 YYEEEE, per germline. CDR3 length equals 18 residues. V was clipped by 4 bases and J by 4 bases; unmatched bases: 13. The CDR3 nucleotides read TGTGCCAGCAGCCCCGACGGGCTAGCGGGAGGGGGCTCAGATACGCAGTATTTT. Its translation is CASSPDGLAGGGSDTQYF. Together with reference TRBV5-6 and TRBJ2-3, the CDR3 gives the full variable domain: DAGVTQSPTHLIKTRGQQVTLRCSPKSGHDTVSWYQQALGQGPQFIFQYYEEEERQRGNFPDRFSGHQFPNYSSELNVNALLLGDSALYLCASSPDGLAGGGSDTQYFGPGTRLTVL.

CDR3 nucleotide sequence: TGTGCCAGCAGCAAAATCGGGGGAAAGGAGTACGAGCAGTACTTC. Translated, it gives CASSKIGGKEYEQYF. This sequence joins TRBV21-1 and TRBJ2-7; the table assigns TRBD2, which was not confirmed against the DNA. TRBV21-1 is a known pseudogene. The CDR3 runs to 15 residues.

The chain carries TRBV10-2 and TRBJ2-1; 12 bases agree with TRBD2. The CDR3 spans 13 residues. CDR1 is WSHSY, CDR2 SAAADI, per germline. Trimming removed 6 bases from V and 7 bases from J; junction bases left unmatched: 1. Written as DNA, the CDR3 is TGCGCCAGCAGACTAGCGGGAGGAAATGAGCAGTTCTTC. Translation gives CASRLAGGNEQFF.

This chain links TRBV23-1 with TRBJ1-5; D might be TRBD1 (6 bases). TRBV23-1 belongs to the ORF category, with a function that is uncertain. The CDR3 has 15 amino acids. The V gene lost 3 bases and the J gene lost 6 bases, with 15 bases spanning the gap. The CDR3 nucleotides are TGCGCCAGCAGTCAGCAGAACAGGGTTTGTCAGCCCCAGCATTTT. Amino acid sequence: CASSQQNRVCQPQHF.

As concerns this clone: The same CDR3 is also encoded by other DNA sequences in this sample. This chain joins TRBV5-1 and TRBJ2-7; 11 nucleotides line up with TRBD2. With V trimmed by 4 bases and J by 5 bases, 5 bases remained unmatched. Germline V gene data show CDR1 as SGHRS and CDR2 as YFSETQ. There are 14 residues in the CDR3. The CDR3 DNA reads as TGCGCCAGCAGCCCGGGGACTAGCGGTAACGAGCAGTACTTC. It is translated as CASSPGTSGNEQYF.

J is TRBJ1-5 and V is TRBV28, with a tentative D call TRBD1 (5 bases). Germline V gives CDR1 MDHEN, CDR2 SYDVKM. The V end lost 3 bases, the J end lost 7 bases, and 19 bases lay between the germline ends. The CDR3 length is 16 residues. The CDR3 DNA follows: TGTGCCAGCAGTTTTGCAGGGTCAGGATTTGGCCAGCCCCAGCATTTT. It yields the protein CASSFAGSGFGQPQHF.

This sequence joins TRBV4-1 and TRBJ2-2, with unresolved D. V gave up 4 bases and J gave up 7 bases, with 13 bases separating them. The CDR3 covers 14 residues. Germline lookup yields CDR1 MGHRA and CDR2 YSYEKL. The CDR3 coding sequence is TGCGCCAGCAGCCCCGATGGAGTCAACGGGGAGCTGTTTTTT. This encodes CASSPDGVNGELFF.